This TCR beta chain was found in a study of vaccination and CD4 T cells after COVID-19. Overall study context: A median of around 70 days (range 14 to 241) separated dose two from the taking of post-vaccine samples. Study-wide points: Spike mono-reactive status applied to 304 of 307 vaccine-specific clones in convalescent patients. Reactive clonotype counts went from median about 20 after infection to some 40 after vaccination, nonsignificantly.

Details on this clonotype: Its target is not known.

An Oncomine TCR Beta short-read assay was used to sequence the DNA from cultured CD4+ T cells. A single record per CDR3 protein comes from TCRdb applying MiXCR to the PCR reads. In the table there are about 13,000 distinct CDR3 sequences, about two fifths of which are singletons. This sample's treatment: roughly ten-day PBMC culture with coronavirus spike peptide pools or control peptides (ViraFEST assay). Each well received fewer than 2.5 million PBMCs, cultured with 8 to 10 IU/ml IL-2 and approximately 10 ug/ml peptide pools. This receptor was identified in a human donor who had recovered from COVID-19. Sequencing was carried out using CD4+ T cells from blood, cultured in vitro.

The CDR3 sequence is CASRVVGASGNTIYF. Written as DNA, the CDR3 is TGTGCCAGCAGAGTCGTAGGGGCGTCGGGAAACACCATATATTTT. This rearrangement joins TRBV6-1 to TRBJ1-3, with D possibly matching TRBD1 (5 bases). Per germline, CDR1 MNHNS and CDR2 SASEGT. With 6 bases removed from V and 4 bases from J, the gap between germline ends came to 16 bases. This CDR3 spans 15 amino acids.